The subject of this entry is one T cell receptor (beta chain). Profiling relied on immunoSEQ multiplex PCR, and the TCRdb table lists in-frame clones only, not all of them. The table lists more than 55,000 clones, 80% to 90% of them singletons, with around 1.5% in the top ten. The source of the sample is a study of graft-versus-host responses after intestinal transplantation. The CDR3 length is 16 residues. Per the germline V gene, CDR1 is MNHEY and CDR2 is SVGAGI. The ends lost 1 base at V and 0 bases at J; junction bases unmatched: 4. The chain combines TRBV6-5 with TRBJ1-2, with TRBD1 identical over 8 bases. This specimen was PBMCs, taken 26 days after transplant. This receptor was obtained from a human patient who received an intestinal transplant, so some T cells may come from the graft donor. This chain's CDR3 is CASSYLRTGPNYGYTF. CDR3 in DNA: TGTGCCAGCAGTTACTTGAGGACAGGGCCTAACTATGGCTACACCTTC.